This TCR beta chain was obtained from a study of T cell responses to AZD1222 COVID-19 vaccine. General study results and limits: Donors, mostly white British, included more females; clonal diversity was possibly underestimated. Samples come after the peak T cell response, not at day 14. Spike-spanning, vaccine-associated CD4 TCRs were dominant at 160-218 and 743-854.

With respect to this clone: Its antigen remains unidentified.

V shed 4 bases, J shed 4 bases, and the junction held 11 bases outside the gene matches. Looked up from germline, CDR1 is SGHDT and CDR2 is YYEEEE. This CDR3 is built from 16 residues. Clones were read by immunoSEQ multiplex PCR, and TCRdb kept only the in-frame ones, dropping some. The repertoire consists of roughly 140,000 clones, with roughly nine tenths occurring once and the leading ten covering about a tenth. The chain employs TRBV5-6 and TRBJ2-1, with 7 nucleotides matching TRBD2. This receptor was taken from an adult who received the AZD1222 COVID-19 vaccine. The sequencing here drew on peripheral blood, taken 28 days after the second AZD1222 dose. CDR3 sequence (DNA): TGTGCCAGCAGCCTTTACCCCGGGACTACATACAATGAGCAGTTCTTC. Its translation: CASSLYPGTTYNEQFF.